The entry below describes one T cell receptor beta chain. The repertoire was sequenced with immunoSEQ multiplex PCR; TCRdb's copy has only in-frame clones and lacks some. The sample lists more than 45,000 clones, approximately 90% seen once, with roughly 1.4% in the top ten. CDR3 length: 15 residues. V was clipped by 6 bases and J by 2 bases, with 16 bases between them. Germline values: CDR1 MDHEN, CDR2 SYDVKM. This record belongs to a study of blood T cell repertoires in COVID-19. Study in general: T cells, B-cell-depleted T cells, or PBMCs supplied cDNA or gDNA.

The clonotype comes from a man between 60 and 75 years old with acute or convalescent COVID-19. The sequenced sample consisted of peripheral blood. The chain employs TRBV28 and TRBJ1-2; D is ambiguous. CDR3 amino acids: CASRQTIDGNYGYTF. In DNA, the CDR3 is TGTGCCAGCAGACAGACCATCGACGGAAACTATGGCTACACCTTC.